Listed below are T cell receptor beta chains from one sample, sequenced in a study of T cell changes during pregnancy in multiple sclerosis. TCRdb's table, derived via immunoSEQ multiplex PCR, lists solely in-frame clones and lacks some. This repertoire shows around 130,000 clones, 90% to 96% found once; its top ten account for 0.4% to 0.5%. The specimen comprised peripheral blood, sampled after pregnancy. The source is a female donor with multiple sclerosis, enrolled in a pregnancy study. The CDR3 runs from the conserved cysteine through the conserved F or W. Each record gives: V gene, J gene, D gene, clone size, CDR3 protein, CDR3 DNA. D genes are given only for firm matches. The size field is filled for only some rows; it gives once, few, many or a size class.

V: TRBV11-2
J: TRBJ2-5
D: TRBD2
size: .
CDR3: CASSLVLAGVQETQYF
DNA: TGTGCCAGCAGCTTAGTTCTAGCGGGAGTACAAGAGACCCAGTACTTC

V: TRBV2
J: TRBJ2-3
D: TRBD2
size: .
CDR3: CASSESSGSGDTQYF
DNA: TGTGCCAGCAGTGAAAGTAGCGGGAGTGGAGATACGCAGTATTTT

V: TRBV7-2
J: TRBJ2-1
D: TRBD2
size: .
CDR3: CASSRALRESDNEQFF
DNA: TGTGCCAGCAGCCGAGCACTGCGGGAGTCCGACAATGAGCAGTTCTTC

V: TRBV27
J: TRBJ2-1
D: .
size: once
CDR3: CASSFIDSYNEQFF
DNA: TGTGCCAGCAGTTTCATAGACTCCTACAATGAGCAGTTCTTC

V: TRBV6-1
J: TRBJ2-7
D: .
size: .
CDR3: CASSFTGSGPYEQYF
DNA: TGTGCCAGCAGCTTTACAGGGTCAGGCCCCTACGAGCAGTACTTC

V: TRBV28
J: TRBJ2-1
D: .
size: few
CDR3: CASSLGGLSSYNEQFF
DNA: TGTGCCAGCAGTTTAGGGGGACTGAGCTCCTACAATGAGCAGTTCTTC

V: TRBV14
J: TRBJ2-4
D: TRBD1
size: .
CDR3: CASSQFSTGKNIQYF
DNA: TGTGCCAGCAGTCAATTTTCGACAGGGAAAAACATTCAGTACTTC

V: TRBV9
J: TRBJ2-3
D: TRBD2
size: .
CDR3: CASSLGGTSTDTQYF
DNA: TGTGCCAGCAGCTTGGGGGGGACTAGCACAGATACGCAGTATTTT

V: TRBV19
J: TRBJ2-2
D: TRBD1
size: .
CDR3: CASRPDRGETGELFF
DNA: TGTGCCAGTAGACCAGACAGGGGAGAAACCGGGGAGCTGTTTTTT

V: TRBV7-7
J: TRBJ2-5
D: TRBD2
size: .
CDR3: CASSYSAGEETQYF
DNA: TGTGCTAGCAGTTACTCAGCGGGAGAAGAGACCCAGTACTTC

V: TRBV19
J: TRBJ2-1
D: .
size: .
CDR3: CASSTQGSGGRDNEQFF
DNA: TGTGCCAGTAGTACTCAGGGGTCTGGGGGAAGGGACAATGAGCAGTTCTTC

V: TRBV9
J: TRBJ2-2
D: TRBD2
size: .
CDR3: CASSVLPSGNTGELFF
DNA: TGTGCCAGCAGCGTACTCCCTAGCGGGAACACCGGGGAGCTGTTTTTT

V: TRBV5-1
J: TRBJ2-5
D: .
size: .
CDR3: CASSLGGIETQYF
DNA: TGCGCCAGCAGCTTGGGGGGCATAGAGACCCAGTACTTC

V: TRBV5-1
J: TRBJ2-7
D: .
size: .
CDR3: CASSLGHTRGSYEQYF
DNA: TGCGCCAGCAGCTTGGGACATACAAGGGGCTCCTACGAGCAGTACTTC

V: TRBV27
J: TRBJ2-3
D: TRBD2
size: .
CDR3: CASSLAGVGTDTQYF
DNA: TGTGCCAGCAGTTTAGCGGGAGTGGGCACAGATACGCAGTATTTT

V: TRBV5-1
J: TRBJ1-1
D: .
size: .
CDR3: CASSLKGGGMNTEAFF
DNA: TGCGCCAGCAGCTTAAAGGGCGGGGGGATGAACACTGAAGCTTTCTTT

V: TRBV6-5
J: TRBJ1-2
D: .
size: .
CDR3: CASSRGGADYGYTF
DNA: TGTGCCAGCAGTCGCGGGGGCGCTGACTATGGCTACACCTTC

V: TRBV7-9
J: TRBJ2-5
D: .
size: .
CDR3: CASSLASYQETQYF
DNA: TGTGCCAGCAGCTTAGCTTCGTACCAAGAGACCCAGTACTTC

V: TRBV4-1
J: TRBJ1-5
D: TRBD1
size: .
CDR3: CASSQDEGGHQPQHF
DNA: TGCGCCAGCAGCCAAGATGAAGGGGGCCATCAGCCCCAGCATTTT

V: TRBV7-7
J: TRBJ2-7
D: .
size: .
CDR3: CASSRDTSYEQYF
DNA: TGTGCTAGCAGCCGGGACACCTCCTACGAGCAGTACTTC

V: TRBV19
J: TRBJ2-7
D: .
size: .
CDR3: CASSRGPYEQYF
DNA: TGTGCCAGTAGTAGGGGGCCCTACGAGCAGTACTTC

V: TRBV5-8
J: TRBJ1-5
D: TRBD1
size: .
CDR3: CASSLPIGTGYQPQHF
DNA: TGTGCCAGCAGCTTGCCGATCGGGACAGGGTATCAGCCCCAGCATTTT

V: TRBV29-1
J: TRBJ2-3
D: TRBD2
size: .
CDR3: CSVDPRVAGSGTQYF
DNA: TGCAGCGTTGACCCGAGGGTAGCGGGGTCCGGTACGCAGTATTTT

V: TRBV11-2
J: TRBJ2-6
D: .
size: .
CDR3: CASSLGSGLGGANVLTF
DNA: TGTGCCAGCAGCTTAGGTTCCGGGTTAGGTGGGGCCAACGTCCTGACTTTC

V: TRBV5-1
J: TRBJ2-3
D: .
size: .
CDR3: CASSLVAGSADTQYF
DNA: TGCGCCAGCAGCTTGGTGGCGGGTTCGGCAGATACGCAGTATTTT

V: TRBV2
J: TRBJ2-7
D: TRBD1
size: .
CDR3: CASTKRGDRATYEQYF
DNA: TGTGCCAGCACCAAACGCGGGGACAGGGCAACCTACGAGCAGTACTTC

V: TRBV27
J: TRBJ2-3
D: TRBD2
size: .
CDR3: CASSLSLAGRDTQYF
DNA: TGTGCCAGCAGTTTATCTCTAGCGGGAAGAGATACGCAGTATTTT

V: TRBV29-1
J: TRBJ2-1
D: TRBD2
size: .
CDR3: CSVETGGREVSYNEQFF
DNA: TGCAGCGTTGAAACGGGCGGGCGGGAGGTATCCTACAATGAGCAGTTCTTC

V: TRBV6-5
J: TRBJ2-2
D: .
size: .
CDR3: CASHPGGADTGELFF
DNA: TGTGCCAGCCACCCGGGGGGCGCGGACACCGGGGAGCTGTTTTTT

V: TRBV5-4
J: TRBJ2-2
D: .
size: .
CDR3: CASTGKPDPGELFF
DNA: TGTGCCAGCACCGGGAAGCCCGACCCCGGGGAGCTGTTTTTT

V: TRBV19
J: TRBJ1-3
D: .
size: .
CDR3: CASIEGYTIYF
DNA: TGTGCCAGTATTGAGGGATACACCATATATTTT

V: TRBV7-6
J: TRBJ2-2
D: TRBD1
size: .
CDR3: CASSLRDSNTGELFF
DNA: TGTGCCAGCAGCCTACGGGACAGTAACACCGGGGAGCTGTTTTTT

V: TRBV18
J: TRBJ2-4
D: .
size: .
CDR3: CASSPIPGPKNIQYF
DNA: TGTGCCAGCTCACCGATTCCAGGGCCCAAAAACATTCAGTACTTC

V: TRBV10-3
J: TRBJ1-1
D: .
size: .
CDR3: CAISGKEYTEAFF
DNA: TGTGCCATCAGTGGGAAGGAGTATACTGAAGCTTTCTTT

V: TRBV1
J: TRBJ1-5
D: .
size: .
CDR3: CTSSQDWMTDNQPQHF
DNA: TGCACCAGCAGCCAAGACTGGATGACAGATAATCAGCCCCAGCATTTT

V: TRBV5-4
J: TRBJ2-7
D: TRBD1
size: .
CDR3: CASSSKTGGISYEQYF
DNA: TGTGCCAGCAGCTCAAAAACAGGGGGTATCTCCTACGAGCAGTACTTC

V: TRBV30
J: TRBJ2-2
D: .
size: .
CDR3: CAWTFYTGELFF
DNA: TGTGCCTGGACCTTTTACACCGGGGAGCTGTTTTTT

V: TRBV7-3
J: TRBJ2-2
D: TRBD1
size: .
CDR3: CASSPHRGPYGAGELFF
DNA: TGTGCCAGCAGCCCCCACAGGGGGCCGTATGGGGCCGGGGAGCTGTTTTTT

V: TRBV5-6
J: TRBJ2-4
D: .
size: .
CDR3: CASSLVARGGRNIQYF
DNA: TGTGCCAGCAGCTTGGTCGCCAGGGGTGGGAGAAACATTCAGTACTTC

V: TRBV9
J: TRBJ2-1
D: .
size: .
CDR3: CASSAQQGTYNEQFF
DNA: TGTGCCAGCAGCGCTCAACAGGGAACCTACAATGAGCAGTTCTTC

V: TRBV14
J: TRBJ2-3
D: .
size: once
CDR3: CASSRTSTDTQYF
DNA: TGTGCCAGCTCTCGGACAAGCACAGATACGCAGTATTTT

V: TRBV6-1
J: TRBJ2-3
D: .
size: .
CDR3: CASSEPRDFFTDTQYF
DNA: TGTGCCAGCAGTGAACCCCGGGACTTCTTCACAGATACGCAGTATTTT